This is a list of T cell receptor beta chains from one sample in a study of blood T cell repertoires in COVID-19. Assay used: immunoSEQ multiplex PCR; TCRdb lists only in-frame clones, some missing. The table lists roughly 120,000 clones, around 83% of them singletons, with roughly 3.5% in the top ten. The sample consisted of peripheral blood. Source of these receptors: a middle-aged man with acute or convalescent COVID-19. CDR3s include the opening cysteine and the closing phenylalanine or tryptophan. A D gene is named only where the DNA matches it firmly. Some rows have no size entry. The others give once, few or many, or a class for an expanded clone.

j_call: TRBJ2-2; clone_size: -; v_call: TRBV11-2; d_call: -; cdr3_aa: CASSSFGVAGELFF; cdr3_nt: TGTGCCAGCAGTTCGTTCGGGGTCGCCGGGGAGCTGTTTTTT
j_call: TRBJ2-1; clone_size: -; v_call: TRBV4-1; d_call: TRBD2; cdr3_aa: CASSQELRGGNNEQFF; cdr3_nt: TGCGCCAGCAGCCAAGAGTTGCGGGGGGGCAACAATGAGCAGTTCTTC
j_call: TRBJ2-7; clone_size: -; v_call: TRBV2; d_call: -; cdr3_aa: CASSEGAGSSYEQYF; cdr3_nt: TGTGCCAGCAGTGAAGGGGCAGGGTCCTCCTACGAGCAGTACTTC
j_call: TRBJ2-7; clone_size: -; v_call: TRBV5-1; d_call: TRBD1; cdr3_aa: CASSSNPGQGYEQYF; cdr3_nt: TGCGCCAGCAGCTCGAACCCGGGACAGGGCTACGAGCAGTACTTC
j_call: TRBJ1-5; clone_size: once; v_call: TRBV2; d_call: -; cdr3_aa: CASRGSNQPQHF; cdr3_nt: TGTGCCAGCAGGGGCTCGAATCAGCCCCAGCATTTT
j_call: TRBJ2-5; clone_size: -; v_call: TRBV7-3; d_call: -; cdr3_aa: CASSYRQVQETQYF; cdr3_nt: TGTGCCAGCAGCTACAGACAGGTTCAAGAGACCCAGTACTTC
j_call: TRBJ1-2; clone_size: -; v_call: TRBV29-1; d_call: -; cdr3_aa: CSVDGTDYGYTF; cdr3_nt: TGCAGCGTTGACGGGACTGACTATGGCTACACCTTC
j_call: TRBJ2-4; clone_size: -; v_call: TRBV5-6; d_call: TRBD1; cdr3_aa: CASSLQGAEAKNIQYF; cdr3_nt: TGTGCCAGCAGCCTACAGGGGGCTGAGGCCAAAAACATTCAGTACTTC
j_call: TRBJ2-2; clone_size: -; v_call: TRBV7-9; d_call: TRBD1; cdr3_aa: CASSDRTGGSGELFF; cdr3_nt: TGTGCCAGCAGCGACCGGACAGGGGGATCCGGGGAGCTGTTTTTT
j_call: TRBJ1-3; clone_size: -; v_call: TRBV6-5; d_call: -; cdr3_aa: CASSLGGSGNTIYF; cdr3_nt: TGTGCCAGCAGTTTAGGAGGGTCTGGAAACACCATATATTTT
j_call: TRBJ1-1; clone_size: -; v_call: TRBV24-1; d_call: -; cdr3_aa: CATSDQYTEAFF; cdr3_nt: TGTGCCACCAGTGACCAATACACTGAAGCTTTCTTT
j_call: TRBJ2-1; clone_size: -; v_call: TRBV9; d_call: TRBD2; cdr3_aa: CASSPSGGASNEQFF; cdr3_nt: TGTGCCAGCAGCCCAAGCGGGGGGGCCAGCAATGAGCAGTTCTTC
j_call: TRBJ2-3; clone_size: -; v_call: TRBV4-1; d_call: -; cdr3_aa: CASSQGLTWDTQYF; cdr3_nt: TGCGCCAGCAGCCAAGGACTTACGTGGGATACGCAGTATTTT
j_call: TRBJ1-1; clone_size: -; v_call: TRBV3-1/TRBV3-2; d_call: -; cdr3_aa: CASSQGGVGAEAFF; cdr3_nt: TGTGCCAGCAGCCAAGGCGGGGTTGGGGCTGAAGCTTTCTTT
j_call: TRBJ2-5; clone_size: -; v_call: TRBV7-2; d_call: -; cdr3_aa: CASSLEEKETQYF; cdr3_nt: TGTGCCAGCAGCTTAGAGGAGAAAGAGACCCAGTACTTC
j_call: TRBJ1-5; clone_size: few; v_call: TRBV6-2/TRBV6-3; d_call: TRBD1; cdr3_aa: CASSLTGGNQPQHF; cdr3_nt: TGTGCCAGCAGCCTGACAGGGGGCAACCAGCCCCAGCATTTT
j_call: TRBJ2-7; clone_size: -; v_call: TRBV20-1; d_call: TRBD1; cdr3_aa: CSASAPGQGAYEQYF; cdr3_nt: TGCAGTGCTAGTGCTCCGGGACAGGGGGCCTACGAGCAGTACTTC
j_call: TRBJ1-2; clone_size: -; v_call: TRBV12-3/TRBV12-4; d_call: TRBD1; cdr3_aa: CASSFGGQGAYTF; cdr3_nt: TGTGCCAGCAGTTTTGGGGGACAGGGGGCGTACACCTTC
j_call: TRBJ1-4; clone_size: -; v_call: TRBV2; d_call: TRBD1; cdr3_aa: CASRRDRATNEKLFF; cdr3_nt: TGTGCCAGCAGGAGGGACAGGGCAACTAATGAAAAACTGTTTTTT
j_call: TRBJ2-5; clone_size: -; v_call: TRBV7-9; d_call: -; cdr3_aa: CASSPLGPSTQYF; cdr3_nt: TGTGCCAGCAGCCCCCTTGGGCCTTCGACACAGTACTTC
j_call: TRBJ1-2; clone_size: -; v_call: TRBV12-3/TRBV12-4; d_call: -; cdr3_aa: CASSYDQGPGYTF; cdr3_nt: TGTGCCAGCAGTTACGATCAGGGCCCAGGCTACACCTTC
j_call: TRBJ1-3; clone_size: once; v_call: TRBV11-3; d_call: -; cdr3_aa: CASSLTMGNTIYF; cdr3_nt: TGTGCCAGCAGCTTAACAATGGGAAACACCATATATTTT
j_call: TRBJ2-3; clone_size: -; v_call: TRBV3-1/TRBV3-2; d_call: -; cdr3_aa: CASSQGADTQYF; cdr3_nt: TGTGCCAGCAGCCAGGGGGCGGATACGCAGTATTTT
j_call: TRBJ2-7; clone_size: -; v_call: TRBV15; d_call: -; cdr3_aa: CATSRVVGEQYF; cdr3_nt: TGTGCCACCAGCAGAGTCGTCGGGGAGCAGTACTTC
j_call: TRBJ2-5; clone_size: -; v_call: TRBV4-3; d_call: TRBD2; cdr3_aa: CASSQAGTRRETQYF; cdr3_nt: TGCGCCAGCAGCCAAGCTGGGACTAGAAGGGAGACCCAGTACTTC
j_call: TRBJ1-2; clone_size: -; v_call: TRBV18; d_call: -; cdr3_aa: CASSPTPLPENYGYTF; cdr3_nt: TGTGCCAGCTCACCTACACCCCTCCCCGAAAACTATGGCTACACCTTC
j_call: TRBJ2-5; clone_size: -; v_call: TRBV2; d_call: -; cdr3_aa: CASSPGYEETQYF; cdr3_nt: TGTGCCAGCAGTCCGGGATACGAAGAGACCCAGTACTTC
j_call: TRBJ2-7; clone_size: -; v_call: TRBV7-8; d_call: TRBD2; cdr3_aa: CASSLTRGGRSYEQYF; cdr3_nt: TGTGCCAGCAGCTTAACCCGGGGGGGGCGTTCCTACGAGCAGTACTTC
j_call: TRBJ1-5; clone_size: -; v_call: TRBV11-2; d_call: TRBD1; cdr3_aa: CASSSGTGVSQPQHF; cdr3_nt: TGTGCCAGCAGCTCAGGGACAGGGGTAAGTCAGCCCCAGCATTTT
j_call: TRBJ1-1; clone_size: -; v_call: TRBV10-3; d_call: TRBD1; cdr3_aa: CAISGTGTGNTEAFF; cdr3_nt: TGTGCCATCAGTGGGACCGGGACAGGGAACACTGAAGCTTTCTTT
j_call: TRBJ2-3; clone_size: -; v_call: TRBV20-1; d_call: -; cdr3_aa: CSASMARVFTDTQYF; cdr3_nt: TGCAGTGCTAGTATGGCTCGGGTATTCACAGATACGCAGTATTTT
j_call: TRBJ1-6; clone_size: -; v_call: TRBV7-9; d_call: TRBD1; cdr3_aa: CATEQGQGARAGSPLHF; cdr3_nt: TGTGCCACTGAGCAGGGACAGGGGGCGCGGGCGGGTTCACCCCTCCACTTT
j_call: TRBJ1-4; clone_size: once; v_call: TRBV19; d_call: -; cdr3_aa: CASRDKGTQNEKLFF; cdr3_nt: TGTGCCAGTAGAGACAAGGGGACTCAAAATGAAAAACTGTTTTTT
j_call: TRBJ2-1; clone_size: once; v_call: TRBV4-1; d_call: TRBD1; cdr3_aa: CASSRTGQSSYNEQFF; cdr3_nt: TGCGCCAGCAGCCGGACGGGACAGAGCTCCTACAATGAGCAGTTCTTC
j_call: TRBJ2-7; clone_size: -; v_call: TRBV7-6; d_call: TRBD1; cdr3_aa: CASSLAGQGNSEQYF; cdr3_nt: TGTGCCAGCAGCTTAGCGGGACAGGGGAATAGTGAGCAGTACTTC
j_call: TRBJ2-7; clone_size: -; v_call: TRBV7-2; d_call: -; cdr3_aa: CASSRRGGGPYEQYF; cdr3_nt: TGTGCCAGCAGCCGCCGAGGGGGGGGCCCCTACGAGCAGTACTTC
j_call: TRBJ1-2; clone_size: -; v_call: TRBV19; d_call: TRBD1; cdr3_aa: CASSMYRGDYGYTF; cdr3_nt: TGTGCCAGTAGTATGTACAGGGGGGATTATGGCTACACCTTC
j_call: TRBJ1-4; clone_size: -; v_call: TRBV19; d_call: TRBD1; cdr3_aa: CASSRTGGSEKLFF; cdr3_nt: TGTGCCAGTAGTAGGACAGGGGGCAGTGAAAAACTGTTTTTT
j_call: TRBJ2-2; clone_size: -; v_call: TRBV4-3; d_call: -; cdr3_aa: CASSQLVGELFF; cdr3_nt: TGCGCCAGCAGCCAACTAGTCGGGGAGCTGTTTTTT
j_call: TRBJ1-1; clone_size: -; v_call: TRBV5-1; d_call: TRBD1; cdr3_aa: CASSSGQVNTEAFF; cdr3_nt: TGCGCCAGCAGCTCGGGACAGGTAAACACTGAAGCTTTCTTT
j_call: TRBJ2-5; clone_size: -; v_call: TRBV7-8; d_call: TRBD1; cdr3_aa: CASTYGTAQGETQYF; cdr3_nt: TGTGCCAGCACCTACGGGACAGCTCAAGGGGAGACCCAGTACTTC
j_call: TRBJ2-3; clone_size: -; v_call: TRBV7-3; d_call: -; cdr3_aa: CASSLRPGLWGDTQYF; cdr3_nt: TGTGCCAGCAGCTTACGCCCGGGACTCTGGGGAGATACGCAGTATTTT